These T cell receptor beta chains were read from a single sample in a study of early stage breast cancer tumors. TCRdb's table, derived via immunoSEQ multiplex PCR, lists solely in-frame clones and lacks some. Of just over 70,000 clones detected, roughly three quarters appear once; the ten largest clones hold roughly 3.2%. Sequenced material: blood. All receptors derive from a person between 55 and 69 years old with breast cancer. The CDR3 runs from the conserved cysteine through the conserved F or W. A D gene is named only where the DNA matches it firmly. Clone size, where shown, is once, few, many, or a class for clones that have expanded.

TRBV5-1	TRBJ2-2	NA	NA	TGCGCCAGCAGCTCGGACTCTATAGGGGAGCTGTTTTTT	CASSSDSIGELFF
TRBV18	TRBJ2-7	NA	TRBD1	TGTGCCAGCCACGAGGGGGCCCTCTCACACGGGCAGTACTTC	CASHEGALSHGQYF
TRBV27	TRBJ1-6	NA	NA	TGTGCCAGCCGATTTACATACAGGGATAATTCACCCCTCCACTTT	CASRFTYRDNSPLHF
TRBV10-3	TRBJ1-3	NA	NA	TGTGCCATCAGCCCCTCTGGAAACACCATATATTTT	CAISPSGNTIYF
TRBV5-4	TRBJ1-1	NA	NA	TGTGCCAGCAGCTCCTCTACCGGGACCCTCACTGAAGCTTTCTTT	CASSSSTGTLTEAFF
TRBV7-9	TRBJ2-3	NA	NA	TGTGCCAGCAGCCCGGCAGGGGTTGAGACAGATACGCAGTATTTT	CASSPAGVETDTQYF
TRBV10-3	TRBJ2-3	NA	NA	TGTGCCATCTCACGGATAGCCTATATCACAGATACGCAGTATTTT	CAISRIAYITDTQYF
TRBV9	TRBJ1-2	NA	NA	TGTGCCAGCAGCGGAACGGGAGGGGGCTATGGCTACACCTTC	CASSGTGGGYGYTF
TRBV5-4	TRBJ2-3	few	NA	TGTGCCAGCAGCGGGGAGAGCGATAGCACAGATACGCAGTATTTT	CASSGESDSTDTQYF
TRBV18	TRBJ2-7	few	NA	TGTGCCAGCTCACCAAGGGGCCACGAGCAGTACTTC	CASSPRGHEQYF
TRBV28	TRBJ2-7	few	TRBD1	TGTGCCAGCAGGGAGACAGGGCCCCACGAGCAGTACTTC	CASRETGPHEQYF
TRBV10-3	TRBJ1-5	NA	NA	TGTGCCATCAGGGGGGGGTTAGATCAGCCCCAGCATTTT	CAIRGGLDQPQHF
TRBV6-5	TRBJ2-7	NA	TRBD2	TGTGCCAGCAGTTACTATACTAGCGGGGGCTACGAGCAGTACTTC	CASSYYTSGGYEQYF
TRBV6-6	TRBJ2-7	NA	TRBD1	TGTGCCAGCAGCTGGGGCGGACAGGGCGTCTCCTACGAGCAGTACTTC	CASSWGGQGVSYEQYF
TRBV28	TRBJ1-5	NA	TRBD1	TGTGCCAGCAGACAGGGGGGTTCTAATCAGCCCCAGCATTTT	CASRQGGSNQPQHF
TRBV19	TRBJ2-5	few	NA	TGTGCCAGTAGTACGGGGGGCTGGGAGACCCAGTACTTC	CASSTGGWETQYF
TRBV2	TRBJ2-3	once	TRBD1	TGTGCCAGCCCGAGACAGGGGATCGCTAGCACAGATACGCAGTATTTT	CASPRQGIASTDTQYF
TRBV9	TRBJ2-2	NA	TRBD2	TGTGCCAGCAGCGCCCGGGGACTAGGAGACACCGGGGAGCTGTTTTTT	CASSARGLGDTGELFF
TRBV4-3	TRBJ2-1	once	TRBD2	TGCGCCAGCAGCCAAGACTGGTTAGCGGGGAGTTACAATGAGCAGTTCTTC	CASSQDWLAGSYNEQFF
TRBV28	TRBJ1-5	few	NA	TGTGCCAGCAGCCCAGGGACACTCGGCAATCAGCCCCAGCATTTT	CASSPGTLGNQPQHF
TRBV5-1	TRBJ1-1	NA	NA	TGCGCCAGCAGCTTGGAAGGGGGGAAAGCTTTCTTT	CASSLEGGKAFF
TRBV19	TRBJ2-5	NA	NA	TGTGCCAGTACCGTGGGAGGCGGAGAGACCCAGTACTTC	CASTVGGGETQYF
TRBV10-2	TRBJ1-1	few	TRBD1	TGCGCCAGCAGTAGGCGGGACAGGACTCCAGCTTTCTTT	CASSRRDRTPAFF
TRBV28	TRBJ1-1	NA	NA	TGTGCCAGCAGGGCAGATTCGGTCACTGAAGCTTTCTTT	CASRADSVTEAFF
TRBV6-4	TRBJ2-7	NA	NA	TGTGCCAGCAGTGACACTCGCTCCCGGACAAACTACGAGCAGTACTTC	CASSDTRSRTNYEQYF
TRBV4-3	TRBJ2-5	NA	TRBD2	TGCGCCAGCAGCCAAGAGGTTTTGTCTAGCGGGAGCGTTGACGAGACCCAGTACTTC	CASSQEVLSSGSVDETQYF
TRBV28	TRBJ2-3	NA	TRBD2	TGTGCCAGCAGTTCCGCAGGACTAGCGGGACGGGAAAGTAGCACAGATACGCAGTATTTT	CASSSAGLAGRESSTDTQYF
TRBV25-1	TRBJ2-7	NA	TRBD2	TGTGCCACCGCGGTTCGCGCGGGAGCCCTAGGGGAGCAGTACTTC	CATAVRAGALGEQYF
TRBV5-5	TRBJ2-7	NA	TRBD2	TGTGCCAGCAGCTTGGGTCTAGCGGGATGGCAGTACTTC	CASSLGLAGWQYF
TRBV6-5	TRBJ1-4	NA	TRBD1	TGTGCCAGCAGTTACTCGGGGACAGGGTTTGAAAAACTGTTTTTT	CASSYSGTGFEKLFF
TRBV28	TRBJ1-2	NA	NA	TGTGCCAGCAGTGTAGGCCAGGGAGTCTATGGCTACACCTTC	CASSVGQGVYGYTF
TRBV18	TRBJ2-1	NA	TRBD2	TGTGCCAGCTCACCGCGGACTAGCGGGACACCTCACGGTGAGCAGTTCTTC	CASSPRTSGTPHGEQFF
TRBV5-5	TRBJ1-5	NA	NA	TGTGCCAGCAGTCTTAGTCAGGATCAGCCCCAGCATTTT	CASSLSQDQPQHF
TRBV7-9	TRBJ1-1	NA	NA	TGTGCCAGCAGCTTACCAGGGGAGACTGAAGCTTTCTTT	CASSLPGETEAFF
TRBV2	TRBJ1-4	NA	TRBD1	TGTGCCAGCAGGCCCGGACAGGGTCCGGGCGAAAAACTGTTTTTT	CASRPGQGPGEKLFF
TRBV30	TRBJ1-2	NA	TRBD1	TGTGCCTGGAGTGTTGGGTCAGGGGGACAGAGAGGCTACACCTTC	CAWSVGSGGQRGYTF
TRBV6-5	TRBJ1-4	NA	TRBD1	TGTGCCAGCAGACCGACAGGGGGGAATGAAAAACTGTTTTTT	CASRPTGGNEKLFF